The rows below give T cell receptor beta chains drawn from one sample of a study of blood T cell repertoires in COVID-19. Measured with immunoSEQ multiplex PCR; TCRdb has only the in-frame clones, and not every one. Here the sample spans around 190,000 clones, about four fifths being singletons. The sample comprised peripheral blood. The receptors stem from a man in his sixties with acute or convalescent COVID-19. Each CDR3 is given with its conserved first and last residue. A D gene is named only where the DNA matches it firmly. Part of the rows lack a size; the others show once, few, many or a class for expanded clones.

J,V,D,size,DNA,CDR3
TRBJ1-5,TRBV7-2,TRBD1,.,TGTGCCAGCAGCTTTGACAGGGTCCGCAATCAGCCCCAGCATTTT,CASSFDRVRNQPQHF
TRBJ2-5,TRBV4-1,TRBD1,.,TGCGCCACGGACGGACAGGGGAAACAAGAGACCCAGTACTTC,CATDGQGKQETQYF
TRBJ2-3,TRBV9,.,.,TGTGCCAGCACCAACGATCTAGCCCCCACAGATACGCAGTATTTT,CASTNDLAPTDTQYF
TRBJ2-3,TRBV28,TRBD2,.,TGTGCCAGCAGTTTGTTAGTTCTAGCGGGAGCAGATACGCAGTATTTT,CASSLLVLAGADTQYF
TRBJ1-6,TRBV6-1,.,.,TGTGCCAGCAGTGAAGTGGGGGGAAATAATTCACCCCTCCACTTT,CASSEVGGNNSPLHF
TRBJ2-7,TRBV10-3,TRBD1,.,TGTGCCATCAGGAAACAGGGGGACTACGAGCAGTACTTC,CAIRKQGDYEQYF
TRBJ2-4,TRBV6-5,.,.,TGTGCCAGCAGCGCCCGACAGATAGCCAAAAACATTCAGTACTTC,CASSARQIAKNIQYF
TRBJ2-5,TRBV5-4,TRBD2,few,TGTGCCAGCAGCCCTCGACTAGCGGGGGTGAGGGAGACCCAGTACTTC,CASSPRLAGVRETQYF
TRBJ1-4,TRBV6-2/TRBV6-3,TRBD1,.,TGTGCCAGCAGCCGCCGACCTCCGGGACAGGGGAATGAAAAACTGTTTTTT,CASSRRPPGQGNEKLFF
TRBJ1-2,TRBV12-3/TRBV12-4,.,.,TGTGCCAGCACCCAGGCAACTAACTATGGCTACACCTTC,CASTQATNYGYTF
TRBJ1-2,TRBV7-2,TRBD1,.,TGTGCCAGCAGCTCGGGACAGAACTATGGCTACACCTTC,CASSSGQNYGYTF
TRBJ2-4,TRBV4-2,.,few,TGTGCCAGCAGCCACCCCATTTGGGGGGGGCTAGGTGGGTTAGCCAAAAACATTCAGTACTTC,CASSHPIWGGLGGLAKNIQYF
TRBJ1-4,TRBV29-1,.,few,TGCAGCGTTGAGAAGGGGACTAATGAAAAACTGTTTTTT,CSVEKGTNEKLFF
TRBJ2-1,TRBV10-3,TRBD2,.,TGTGCCATCAAGAACAGCGGGGGACTCTACAATGAGCAGTTCTTC,CAIKNSGGLYNEQFF
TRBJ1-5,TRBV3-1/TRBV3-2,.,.,TGTGCCAGCAGCCAAGGTCCTCCTGGGGGGGTCCAGCCCCAGCATTTT,CASSQGPPGGVQPQHF
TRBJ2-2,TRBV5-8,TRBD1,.,TGTGCCAGCAGCGGGGACAGGGCGGGGACCGGGGAGCTGTTTTTT,CASSGDRAGTGELFF
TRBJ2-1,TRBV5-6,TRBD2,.,TGTGCCAGCGTCGAGCGGGGGGGTTTGAATGAGCAGTTCTTC,CASVERGGLNEQFF
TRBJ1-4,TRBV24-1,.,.,TGTGCCACATCGGGATCATTGGGTGAAAAACTGTTTTTT,CATSGSLGEKLFF
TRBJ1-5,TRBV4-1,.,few,TGCGCCAGCAGCCAAGAAGCTCAGGTCCAGGGCTCTCAGCCCCAGCATTTT,CASSQEAQVQGSQPQHF
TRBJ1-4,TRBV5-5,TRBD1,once,TGTGCCAGCAGCTCGAGACAGGGAGGAGAAAAACTGTTTTTT,CASSSRQGGEKLFF
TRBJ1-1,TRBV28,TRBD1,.,TGTGCCAGCAGTTTAACCGGGACAGGGCTTGAAGCTTTCTTT,CASSLTGTGLEAFF
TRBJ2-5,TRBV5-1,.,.,TGCGCCAGCACCGGGCAGGGTGGTGGAGAGACCCAGTACTTC,CASTGQGGGETQYF
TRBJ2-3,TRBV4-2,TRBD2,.,TGTGCCAGCAGCCAAAACCCCGGGCTAGCGGACCACACAGATACGCAGTATTTT,CASSQNPGLADHTDTQYF
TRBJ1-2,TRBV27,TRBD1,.,TGTGCCAGCAGTTTATCGAGACAGGGGGGCGGCTACACCTTC,CASSLSRQGGGYTF
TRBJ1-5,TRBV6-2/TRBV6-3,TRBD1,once,TGTGCCAGCAGTTACTTGGGACAGGGGGGCCAGCCCCAGCATTTT,CASSYLGQGGQPQHF
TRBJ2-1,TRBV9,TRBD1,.,TGTGCCAGCAGCTCCCGACAGGGCCAAACCTACAATGAGCAGTTCTTC,CASSSRQGQTYNEQFF
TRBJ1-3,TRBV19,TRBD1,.,TGTGCCAGTAGTGGACAGGGGTTCGGAAACACCATATATTTT,CASSGQGFGNTIYF
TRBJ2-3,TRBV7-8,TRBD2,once,TGTGCCAGCAGCTTTAGTTTAAGACTAGCGGGGGCCCCACCGTTTGATACGCAGTATTTT,CASSFSLRLAGAPPFDTQYF
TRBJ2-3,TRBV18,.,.,TGTGCCAGCTCGATCGCAGGTCCAAGCACAGATACGCAGTATTTT,CASSIAGPSTDTQYF